This T cell receptor beta chain was retrieved from a study of blood T cell repertoires in COVID-19. Looking at the study overall: Samples came from the United States, Italy and Spain, spanning acute and convalescent COVID-19. From T cells, B-cell-depleted T cells, or PBMCs came the material, which was cDNA or gDNA.

Per the original data handling: Reference gene primer amplification gave nucleated cell count estimates. Sequencing used immunoSEQ multiplex PCR; TCRdb keeps in-frame clones, though not all of them. V, J and clone size are taken as reported in that table, and D and trimming were inferred from the DNA itself. The sample has around 180,000 clones; approximately 85% are singletons. The CDR3 contains 16 residues. Trimming cost V 0 bases and J 6 bases; bases outside gene matches: 5. Per the germline V gene, CDR1 is SGHRS and CDR2 is YFSETQ. In regard to this clone: The same CDR3 arises from other DNA sequences in this sample as well.

The source is a man between 60 and 75 years old with acute or convalescent COVID-19. Sequencing used peripheral blood. The gene calls are TRBV5-1 and TRBJ2-3; 12 bases are shared with TRBD2. The CDR3 DNA reads TGCGCCAGCAGCTTGGTTCTAGCGGGAGGGTCCGATACGCAGTATTTT. Translation gives CASSLVLAGGSDTQYF.